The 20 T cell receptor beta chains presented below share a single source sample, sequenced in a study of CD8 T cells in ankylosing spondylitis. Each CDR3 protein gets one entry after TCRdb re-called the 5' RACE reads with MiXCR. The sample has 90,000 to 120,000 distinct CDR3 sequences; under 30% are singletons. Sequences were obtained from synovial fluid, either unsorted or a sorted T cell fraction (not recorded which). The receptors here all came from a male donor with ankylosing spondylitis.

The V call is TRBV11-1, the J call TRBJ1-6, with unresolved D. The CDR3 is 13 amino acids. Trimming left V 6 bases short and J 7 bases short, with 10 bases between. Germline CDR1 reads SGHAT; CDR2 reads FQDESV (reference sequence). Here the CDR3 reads CASSRLGNSPLHF. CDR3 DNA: TGTGCCAGCAGTCGTCTGGGAAATTCACCCCTCCACTTT.

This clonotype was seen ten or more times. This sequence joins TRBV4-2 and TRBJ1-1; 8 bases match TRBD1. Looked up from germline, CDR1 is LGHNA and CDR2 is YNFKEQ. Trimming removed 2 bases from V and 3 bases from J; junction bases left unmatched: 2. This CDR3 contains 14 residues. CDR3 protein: CASSQTGGDTEAFF. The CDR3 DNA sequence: TGTGCCAGCAGCCAAACAGGGGGAGACACTGAAGCTTTCTTT.

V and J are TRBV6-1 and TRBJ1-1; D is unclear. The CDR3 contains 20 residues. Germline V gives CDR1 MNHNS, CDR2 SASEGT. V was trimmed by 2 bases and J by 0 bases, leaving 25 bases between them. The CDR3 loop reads CASSERPPFYEIQMNTEAFF. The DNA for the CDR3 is TGTGCCAGCAGTGAACGGCCGCCTTTTTACGAGATCCAGATGAACACTGAAGCTTTCTTT.

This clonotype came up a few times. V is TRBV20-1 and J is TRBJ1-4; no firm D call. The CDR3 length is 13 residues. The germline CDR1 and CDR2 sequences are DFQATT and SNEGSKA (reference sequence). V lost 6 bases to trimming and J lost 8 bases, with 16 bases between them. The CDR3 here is CSAREGDEEKLFF. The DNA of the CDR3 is TGCAGTGCCCGGGAGGGAGATGAGGAAAAACTGTTTTTT.

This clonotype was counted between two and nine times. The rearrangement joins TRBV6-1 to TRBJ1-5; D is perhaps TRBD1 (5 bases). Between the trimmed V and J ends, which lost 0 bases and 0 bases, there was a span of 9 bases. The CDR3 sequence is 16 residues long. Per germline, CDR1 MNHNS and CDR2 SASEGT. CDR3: CASSEAAGYSNQPQHF. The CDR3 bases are TGTGCCAGCAGTGAAGCGGCAGGGTATAGCAATCAGCCCCAGCATTTT.

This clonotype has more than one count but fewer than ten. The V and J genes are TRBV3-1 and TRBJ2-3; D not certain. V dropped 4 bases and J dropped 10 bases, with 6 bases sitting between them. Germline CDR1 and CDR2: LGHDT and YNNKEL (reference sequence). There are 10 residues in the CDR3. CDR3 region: CASSLRSQYF. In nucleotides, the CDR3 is TGTGCCAGCAGCCTCCGGTCGCAGTATTTT.

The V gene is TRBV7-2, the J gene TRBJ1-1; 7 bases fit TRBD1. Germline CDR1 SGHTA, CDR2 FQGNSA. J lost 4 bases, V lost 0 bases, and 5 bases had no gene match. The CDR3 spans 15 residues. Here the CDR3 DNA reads TGTGCCAGCAGCTTAGCACTCGCAGGGGGCACTGAAGCTTTCTTT. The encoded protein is CASSLALAGGTEAFF.

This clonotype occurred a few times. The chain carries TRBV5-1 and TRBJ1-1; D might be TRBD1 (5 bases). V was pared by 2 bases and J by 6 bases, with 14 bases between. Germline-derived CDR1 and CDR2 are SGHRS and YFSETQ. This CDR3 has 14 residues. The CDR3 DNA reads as TGCGCCAGCAGCTTACCCCAGGGTAGCGCTGAAGCTTTCTTT. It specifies CASSLPQGSAEAFF.

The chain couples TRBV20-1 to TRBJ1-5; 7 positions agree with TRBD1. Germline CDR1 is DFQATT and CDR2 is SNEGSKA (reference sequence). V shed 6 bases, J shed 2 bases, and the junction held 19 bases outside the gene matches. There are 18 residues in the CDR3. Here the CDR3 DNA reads TGCAGTGCCCTAGCGATTCCAGGCAGGGGGTTGGGCAATCAGCCCCAGCATTTT. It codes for CSALAIPGRGLGNQPQHF.

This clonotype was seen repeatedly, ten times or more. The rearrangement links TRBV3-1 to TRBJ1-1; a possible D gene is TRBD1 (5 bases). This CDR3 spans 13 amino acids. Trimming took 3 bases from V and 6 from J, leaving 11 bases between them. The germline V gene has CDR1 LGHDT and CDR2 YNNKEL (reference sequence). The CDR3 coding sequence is TGTGCCAGCAGCCACCTGTTGGGGGCTGAAGCTTTCTTT. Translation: CASSHLLGAEAFF.

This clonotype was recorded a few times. The CDR3 DNA reads TGTGCCAGCACCCCCACCAGCCGTAACACTGAAGCTTTCTTT. Translation: CASTPTSRNTEAFF. This sequence joins TRBV7-9 and TRBJ1-1; D ambiguous. V was pared by 7 bases and J by 2 bases, with 14 bases between. CDR1 and CDR2 from the germline V gene are SEHNR and FQNEAQ (reference sequence). The length of the CDR3 is 14 residues.

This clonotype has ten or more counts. The CDR3 region is CASSQGQTGELFF. The CDR3 DNA sequence: TGTGCCAGCAGCCAGGGACAGACCGGGGAGCTGTTTTTT. The chain employs TRBV3-1 and TRBJ2-2; 7 bases map to TRBD1. Germline values: CDR1 LGHDT, CDR2 YNNKEL (reference sequence). This CDR3 is built from 13 residues. V lost 3 bases to trimming and J lost 5 bases; unmatched junction nucleotides: 0.

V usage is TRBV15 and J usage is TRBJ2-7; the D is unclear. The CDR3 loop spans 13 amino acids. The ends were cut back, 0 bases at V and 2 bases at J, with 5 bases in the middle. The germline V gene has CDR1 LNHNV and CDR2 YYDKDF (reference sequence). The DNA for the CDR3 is TGTGCCACCAGCAGAGAACGAACCTACGAGCAGTACGTC. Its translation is CATSRERTYEQYV.

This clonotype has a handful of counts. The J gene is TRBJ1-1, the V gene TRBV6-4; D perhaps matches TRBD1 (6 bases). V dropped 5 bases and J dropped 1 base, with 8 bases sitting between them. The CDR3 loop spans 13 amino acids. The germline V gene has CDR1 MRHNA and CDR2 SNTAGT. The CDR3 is CASSKTGNTEAFF. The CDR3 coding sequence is TGTGCCAGCAGTAAGACAGGGAACACTGAAGCTTTCTTT.

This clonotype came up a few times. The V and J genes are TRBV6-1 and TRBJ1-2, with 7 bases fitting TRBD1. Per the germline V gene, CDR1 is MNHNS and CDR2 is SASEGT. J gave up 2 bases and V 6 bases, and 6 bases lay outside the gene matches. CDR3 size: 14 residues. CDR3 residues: CASRGDSRNYGYTF. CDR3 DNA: TGTGCCAGCAGGGGGGACAGCCGCAACTATGGCTACACCTTC.

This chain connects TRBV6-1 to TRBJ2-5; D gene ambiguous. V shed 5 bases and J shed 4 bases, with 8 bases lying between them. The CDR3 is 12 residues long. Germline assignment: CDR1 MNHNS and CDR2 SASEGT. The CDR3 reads CASSLHGETQYF. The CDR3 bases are TGTGCCAGCAGTTTACACGGAGAGACCCAGTACTTC.

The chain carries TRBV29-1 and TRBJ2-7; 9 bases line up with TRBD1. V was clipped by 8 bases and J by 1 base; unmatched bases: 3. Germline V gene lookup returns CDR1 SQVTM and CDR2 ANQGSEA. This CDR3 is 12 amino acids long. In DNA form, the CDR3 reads TGCAGCTTCGGGACAGGGTCCTACGAGCAGTACTTC. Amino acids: CSFGTGSYEQYF.

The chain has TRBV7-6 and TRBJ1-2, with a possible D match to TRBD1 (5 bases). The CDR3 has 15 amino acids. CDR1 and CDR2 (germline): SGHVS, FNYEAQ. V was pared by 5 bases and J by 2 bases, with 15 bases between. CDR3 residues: CASSHFRGENYGYTF. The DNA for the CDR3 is TGTGCCAGCAGCCATTTCCGGGGGGAGAACTATGGCTACACCTTC.

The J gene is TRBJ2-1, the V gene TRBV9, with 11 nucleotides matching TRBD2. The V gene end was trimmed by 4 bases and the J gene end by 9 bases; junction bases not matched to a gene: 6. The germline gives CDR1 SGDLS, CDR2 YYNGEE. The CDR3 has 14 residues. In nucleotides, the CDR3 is TGTGCCAGCAGCCCACTAGCGGGAGAAGTTGAGCAGTTCTTC. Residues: CASSPLAGEVEQFF.

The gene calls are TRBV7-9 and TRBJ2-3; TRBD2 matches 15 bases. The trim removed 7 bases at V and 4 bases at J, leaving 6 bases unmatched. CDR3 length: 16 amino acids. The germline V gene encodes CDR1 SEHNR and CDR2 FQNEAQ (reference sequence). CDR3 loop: CASTSRTSGRADTQYF. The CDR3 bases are TGTGCCAGCACCTCAAGGACTAGCGGGAGGGCAGATACGCAGTATTTT.